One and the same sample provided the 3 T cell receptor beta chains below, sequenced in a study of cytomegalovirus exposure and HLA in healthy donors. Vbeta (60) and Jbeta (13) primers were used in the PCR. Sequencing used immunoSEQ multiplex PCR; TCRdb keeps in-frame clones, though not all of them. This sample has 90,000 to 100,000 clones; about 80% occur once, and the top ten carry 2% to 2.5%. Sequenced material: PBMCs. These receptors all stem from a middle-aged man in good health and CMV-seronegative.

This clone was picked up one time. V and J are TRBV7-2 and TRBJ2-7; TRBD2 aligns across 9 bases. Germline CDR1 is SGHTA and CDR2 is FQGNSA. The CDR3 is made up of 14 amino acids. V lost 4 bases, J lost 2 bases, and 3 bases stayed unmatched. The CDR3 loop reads CASSSPSGAYEQYF. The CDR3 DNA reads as TGTGCCAGCAGCTCCCCTAGCGGGGCCTACGAGCAGTACTTC. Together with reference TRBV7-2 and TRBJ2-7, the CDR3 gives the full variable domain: GAGVSQSPSNKVTEKGKDVELRCDPISGHTALYWYRQSLGQGLEFLIYFQGNSAPDKSGLPSDRFSAERTGGSVSTLTIQRTQQEDSAVYLCASSSPSGAYEQYFGPGTRLTVT.

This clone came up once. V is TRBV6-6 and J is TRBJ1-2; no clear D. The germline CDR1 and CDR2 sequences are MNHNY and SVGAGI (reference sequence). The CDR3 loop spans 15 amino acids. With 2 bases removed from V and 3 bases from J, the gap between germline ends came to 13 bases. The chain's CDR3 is CASSYPERPDYGYTF. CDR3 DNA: TGTGCCAGCAGTTACCCTGAGAGGCCGGACTATGGCTACACCTTC.

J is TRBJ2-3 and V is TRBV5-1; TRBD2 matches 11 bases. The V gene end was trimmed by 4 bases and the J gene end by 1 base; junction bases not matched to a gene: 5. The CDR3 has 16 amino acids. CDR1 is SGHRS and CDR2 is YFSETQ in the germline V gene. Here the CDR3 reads CASSKLAGGGTDTQYF. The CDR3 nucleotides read TGCGCCAGCAGCAAGCTAGCGGGGGGAGGCACAGATACGCAGTATTTT.